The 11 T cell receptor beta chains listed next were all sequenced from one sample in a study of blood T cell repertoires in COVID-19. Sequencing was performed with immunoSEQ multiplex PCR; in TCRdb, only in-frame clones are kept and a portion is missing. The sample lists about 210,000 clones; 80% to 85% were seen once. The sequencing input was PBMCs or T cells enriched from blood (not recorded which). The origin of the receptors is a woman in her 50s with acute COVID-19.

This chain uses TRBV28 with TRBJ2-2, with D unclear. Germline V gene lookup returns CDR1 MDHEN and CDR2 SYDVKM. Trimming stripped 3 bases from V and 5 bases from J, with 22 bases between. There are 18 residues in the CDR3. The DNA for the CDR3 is TGTGCCAGCAGTTTGGTGCAGCAACTATCCTCGAGGACCGGGGAGCTGTTTTTT. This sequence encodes CASSLVQQLSSRTGELFF.

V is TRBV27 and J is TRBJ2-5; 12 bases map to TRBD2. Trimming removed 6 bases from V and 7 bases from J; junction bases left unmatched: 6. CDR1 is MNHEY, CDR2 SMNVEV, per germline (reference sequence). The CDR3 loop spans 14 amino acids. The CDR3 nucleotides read TGTGCCAGCAGGTCTAGCGGGAGGGCAGGGACCCAGTACTTC. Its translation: CASRSSGRAGTQYF.

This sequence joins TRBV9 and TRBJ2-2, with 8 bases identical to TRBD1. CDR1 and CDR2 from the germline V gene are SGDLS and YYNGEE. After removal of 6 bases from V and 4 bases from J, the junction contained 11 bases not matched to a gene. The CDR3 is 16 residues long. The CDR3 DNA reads TGTGCCAGCACCGTGGGACAGGTGGGGGTCACCGGGGAGCTGTTTTTT. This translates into CASTVGQVGVTGELFF. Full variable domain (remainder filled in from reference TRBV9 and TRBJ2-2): DSGVTQTPKHLITATGQRVTLRCSPRSGDLSVYWYQQSLDQGLQFLIQYYNGEERAKGNILERFSAQQFPDLHSELNLSSLELGDSALYFCASTVGQVGVTGELFFGEGSRLTVL.

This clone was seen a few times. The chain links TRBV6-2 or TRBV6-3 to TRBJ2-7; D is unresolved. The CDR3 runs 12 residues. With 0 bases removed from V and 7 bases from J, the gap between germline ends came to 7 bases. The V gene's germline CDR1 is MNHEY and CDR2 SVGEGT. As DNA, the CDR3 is TGTGCCAGCAGTTACTCCCTCAGGGAGCAGTACTTC. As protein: CASSYSLREQYF.

CDR3 protein: CSASLAGVSYEQYF. The CDR3 region has the DNA TGCAGTGCTAGTCTGGCGGGGGTTTCCTACGAGCAGTACTTC. This chain connects TRBV20-1 to TRBJ2-7, with TRBD2 matching over 7 bases. The J segment lost 1 base and the V segment lost 3 bases, leaving 6 bases of the junction unmatched. The CDR3 sequence is 14 residues long. Germline loops: CDR1 DFQATT, CDR2 SNEGSKA (reference sequence).

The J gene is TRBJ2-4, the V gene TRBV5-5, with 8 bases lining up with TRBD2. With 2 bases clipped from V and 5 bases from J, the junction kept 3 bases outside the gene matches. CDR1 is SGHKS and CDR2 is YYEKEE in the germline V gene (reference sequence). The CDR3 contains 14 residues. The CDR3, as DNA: TGTGCCAGCAGCTTCGGGGGGGCCCAAAACATTCAGTACTTC. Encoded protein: CASSFGGAQNIQYF.

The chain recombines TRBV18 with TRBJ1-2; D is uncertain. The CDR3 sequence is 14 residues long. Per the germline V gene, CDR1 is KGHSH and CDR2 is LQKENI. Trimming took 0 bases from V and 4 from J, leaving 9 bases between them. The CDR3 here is CASSPPSSGYGYTF. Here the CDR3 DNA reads TGTGCCAGCTCACCACCGTCTTCCGGCTATGGCTACACCTTC. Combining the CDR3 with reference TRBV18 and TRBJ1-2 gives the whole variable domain NAGVMQNPRHLVRRRGQEARLRCSPMKGHSHVYWYRQLPEEGLKFMVYLQKENIIDESGMPKERFSAEFPKEGPSILRIQQVVRGDSAAYFCASSPPSSGYGYTFGSGTRLTVV.

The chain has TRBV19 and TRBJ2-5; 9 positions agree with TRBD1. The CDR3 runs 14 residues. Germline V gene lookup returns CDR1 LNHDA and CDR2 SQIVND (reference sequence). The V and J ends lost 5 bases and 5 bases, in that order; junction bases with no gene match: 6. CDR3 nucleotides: TGTGCCAGTAGTTCTACAGGGGGCCGGGAGACCCAGTACTTC. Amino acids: CASSSTGGRETQYF.

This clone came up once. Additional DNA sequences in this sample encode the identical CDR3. CDR3 sequence reads: CASSSASGSNEQFF. The CDR3 DNA is TGCGCCAGCAGTTCGGCTAGCGGGAGTAATGAGCAGTTCTTC. The genes are TRBV5-1 and TRBJ2-1, with 10 bases matching TRBD2. Germline CDR1 and CDR2: SGHRS and YFSETQ. Losses at the gene ends were 5 bases for V and 7 bases for J; bases not matched to a gene: 6. The CDR3 contains 14 residues.

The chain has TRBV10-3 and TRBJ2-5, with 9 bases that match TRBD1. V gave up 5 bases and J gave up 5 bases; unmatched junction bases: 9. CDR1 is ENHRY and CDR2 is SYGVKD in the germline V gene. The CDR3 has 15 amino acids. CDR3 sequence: CAISSQGASMETQYF. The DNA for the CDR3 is TGTGCCATCAGTTCACAGGGGGCGAGTATGGAGACCCAGTACTTC.

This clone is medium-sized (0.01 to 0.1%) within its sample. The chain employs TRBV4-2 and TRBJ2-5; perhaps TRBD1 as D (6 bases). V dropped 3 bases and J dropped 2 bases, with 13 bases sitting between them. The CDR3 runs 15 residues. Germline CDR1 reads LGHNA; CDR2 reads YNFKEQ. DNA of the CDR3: TGTGCCAGCAGCCAGAGCAGGGGCTCACAAGAGACCCAGTACTTC. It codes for CASSQSRGSQETQYF.